This T cell receptor (beta chain) was obtained from a study of blood T cell repertoires in COVID-19. Study-level information: The study drew acute and convalescent COVID-19 samples from the United States, Italy and Spain. PBMCs, B-cell-depleted T cells, or T cells provided the cDNA or gDNA that made up the material.

CDR1 is KGHSH, CDR2 LQKENI, per germline. This CDR3 comprises 16 residues. With V trimmed by 3 bases and J by 2 bases, 5 bases remained unmatched. Note on this clone: Other DNA sequences in the same sample also yield this CDR3.

The method was immunoSEQ multiplex PCR; TCRdb's version includes in-frame clones alone and lacks a portion of them. The data contain about 250,000 clones, over 70% of them singletons. Sequenced sample: peripheral blood. The source of this sequence is a man aged 35 to 55 with active or convalescent COVID-19. The V gene is TRBV18, the J gene TRBJ2-2; TRBD1 matches at 8 bases. The CDR3 loop is CASSPRQGSNTGELFF. DNA of the CDR3: TGTGCCAGCTCACCGAGACAGGGGAGTAACACCGGGGAGCTGTTTTTT. The full variable domain, completed using reference TRBV18 and TRBJ2-2, is NAGVMQNPRHLVRRRGQEARLRCSPMKGHSHVYWYRQLPEEGLKFMVYLQKENIIDESGMPKERFSAEFPKEGPSILRIQQVVRGDSAAYFCASSPRQGSNTGELFFGEGSRLTVL.